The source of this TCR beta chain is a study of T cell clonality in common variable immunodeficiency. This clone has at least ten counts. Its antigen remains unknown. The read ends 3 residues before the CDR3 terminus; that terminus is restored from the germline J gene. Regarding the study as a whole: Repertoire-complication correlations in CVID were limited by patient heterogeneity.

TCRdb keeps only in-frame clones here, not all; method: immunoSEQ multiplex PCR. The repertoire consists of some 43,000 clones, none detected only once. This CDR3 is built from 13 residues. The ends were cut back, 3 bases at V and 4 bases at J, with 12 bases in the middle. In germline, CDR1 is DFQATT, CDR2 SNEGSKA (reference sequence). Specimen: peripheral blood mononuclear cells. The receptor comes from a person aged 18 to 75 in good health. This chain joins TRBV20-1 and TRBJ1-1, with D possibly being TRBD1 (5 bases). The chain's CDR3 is CSASSQGGTEAFF. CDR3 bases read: TGCAGTGCTAGCTCGCAGGGCGGCACTGAA.